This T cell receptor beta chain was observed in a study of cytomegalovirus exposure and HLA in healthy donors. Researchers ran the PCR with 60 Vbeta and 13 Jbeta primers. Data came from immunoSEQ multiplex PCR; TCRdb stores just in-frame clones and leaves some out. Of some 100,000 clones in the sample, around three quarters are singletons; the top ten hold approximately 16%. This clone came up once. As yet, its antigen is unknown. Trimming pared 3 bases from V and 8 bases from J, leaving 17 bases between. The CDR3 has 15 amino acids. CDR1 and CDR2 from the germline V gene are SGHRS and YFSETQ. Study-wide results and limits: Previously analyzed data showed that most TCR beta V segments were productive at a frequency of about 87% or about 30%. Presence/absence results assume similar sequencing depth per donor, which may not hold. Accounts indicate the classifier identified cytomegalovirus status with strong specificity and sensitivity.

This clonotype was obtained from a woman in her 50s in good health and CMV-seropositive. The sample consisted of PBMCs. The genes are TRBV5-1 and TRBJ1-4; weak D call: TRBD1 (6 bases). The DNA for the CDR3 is TGCGCCAGCAGCTCGGCCGGGACACTAAGGGAAAAACTGTTTTTT. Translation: CASSSAGTLREKLFF.